This T cell receptor (beta chain) was captured by sequencing in a study of blood T cell repertoires in COVID-19. Study context: Both acute and convalescent COVID-19 samples were obtained from the United States, Italy and Spain. PBMCs, B-cell-depleted T cells, or T cells provided the cDNA or gDNA that made up the material.

In the original analysis: Estimation of nucleated cell counts relied on the amplification of reference gene primers. The protocol was immunoSEQ multiplex PCR, while the TCRdb copy is restricted to in-frame clones and leaves out a portion. That table is the source of V, J and clone size, and D and trimming were worked out from the DNA. The sample yields some 120,000 clones, 80% to 95% seen once. Seattle cases were enrolled at active infection and followed longitudinally. The germline V and J ends were trimmed by 2 bases and 0 bases, with 11 bases remaining between them. This CDR3 has 15 residues. The germline V gene encodes CDR1 SGHRS and CDR2 YFSETQ.

This clonotype was sampled from a man aged 50-60 years with COVID-19, enrolled during active disease. Source material: peripheral blood. V usage is TRBV5-1 and J usage is TRBJ1-2, with D possibly matching TRBD1 (6 bases). CDR3 in amino acids: CASSFGQIPNYGYTF. CDR3 in DNA: TGCGCCAGCAGCTTCGGACAGATCCCTAACTATGGCTACACCTTC.